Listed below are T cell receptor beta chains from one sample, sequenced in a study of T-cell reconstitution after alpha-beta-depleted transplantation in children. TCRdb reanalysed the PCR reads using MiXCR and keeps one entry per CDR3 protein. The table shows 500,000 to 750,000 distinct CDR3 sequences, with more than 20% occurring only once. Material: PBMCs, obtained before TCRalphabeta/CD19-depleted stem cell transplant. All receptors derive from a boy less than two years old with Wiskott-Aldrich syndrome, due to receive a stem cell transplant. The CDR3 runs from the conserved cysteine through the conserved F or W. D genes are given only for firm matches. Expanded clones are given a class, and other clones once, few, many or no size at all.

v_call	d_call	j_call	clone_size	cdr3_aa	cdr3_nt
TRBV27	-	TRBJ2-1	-	CASRKRPYNEQFF	TGTGCCAGCAGAAAGCGCCCATACAATGAGCAGTTCTTC
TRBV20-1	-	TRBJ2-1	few	CSAREGTATAEQFF	TGCAGTGCTAGGGAGGGGACAGCAACAGCTGAGCAGTTCTTC
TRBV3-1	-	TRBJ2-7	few	CASSQEIAPLDEQYF	TGTGCCAGCAGCCAAGAAATCGCCCCTCTGGACGAGCAGTACTTC
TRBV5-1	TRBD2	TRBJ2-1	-	CASSLGGSGSETQFF	TGCGCCAGCAGCTTGGGCGGGAGCGGCTCGGAGACCCAGTTCTTC
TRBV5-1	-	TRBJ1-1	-	CASSYLDQDTEAFF	TGCGCCAGCAGCTACCTTGACCAGGACACTGAAGCTTTCTTT
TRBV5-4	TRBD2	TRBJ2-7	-	CASSLVALLIAGQAYEQYF	TGTGCCAGCAGCTTAGTGGCACTACTCATAGCGGGACAAGCCTACGAGCAGTACTTC
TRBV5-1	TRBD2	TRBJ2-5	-	CASSLLSGSDETQYF	TGCGCCAGCAGCTTGCTGAGCGGGAGTGATGAGACCCAGTACTTC
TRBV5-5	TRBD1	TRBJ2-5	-	CASSRTGLRETQYF	TGTGCCAGCAGCCGGACAGGTCTTCGAGAGACCCAGTACTTC
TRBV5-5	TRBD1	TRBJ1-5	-	CASSSRPQGFSNQPQHF	TGTGCCAGCAGCTCCCGCCCACAGGGGTTTAGCAATCAGCCCCAGCATTTT
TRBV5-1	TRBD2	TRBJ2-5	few	CASSWGLAESQETQYF	TGCGCCAGCAGCTGGGGACTAGCGGAGTCGCAAGAGACCCAGTACTTC
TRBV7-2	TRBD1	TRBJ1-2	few	CASSLWTGTYGYTF	TGTGCCAGCAGCTTATGGACAGGGACCTATGGCTACACCTTC
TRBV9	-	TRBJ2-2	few	CASSVGASVPGELFF	TGTGCCAGCAGCGTAGGGGCGAGTGTACCCGGGGAGCTGTTTTTT
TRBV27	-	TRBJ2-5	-	CARATGETQYF	TGTGCCAGAGCCACGGGCGAGACCCAGTACTTC
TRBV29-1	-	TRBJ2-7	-	CSVGGVPQGEQYF	TGCAGCGTTGGGGGGGTTCCACAGGGAGAGCAGTACTTC
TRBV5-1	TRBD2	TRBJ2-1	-	CASSLDAGGRASNEQFF	TGCGCCAGCAGCTTGGACGCGGGCGGGAGGGCCTCGAATGAGCAGTTCTTC
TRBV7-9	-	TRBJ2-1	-	CASSLPRTRDSSYNEQFF	TGTGCCAGCAGCTTGCCCCGTACCCGGGACTCCTCCTACAATGAGCAGTTCTTC
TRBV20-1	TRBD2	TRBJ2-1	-	CSARVLSGRTYNEQFF	TGCAGTGCTAGAGTCCTTAGCGGGAGGACCTACAATGAGCAGTTCTTC
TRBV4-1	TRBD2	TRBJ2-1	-	CASSQEGDYYNEQFF	TGCGCCAGCAGCCAAGAGGGGGACTACTACAATGAGCAGTTCTTC
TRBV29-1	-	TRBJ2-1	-	CSAGLIGGEQFF	TGCAGCGCTGGACTCATTGGCGGTGAGCAGTTCTTC
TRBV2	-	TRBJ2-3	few	CASSADSPHDTQYF	TGTGCCAGCAGTGCGGACAGCCCGCACGATACGCAGTATTTT
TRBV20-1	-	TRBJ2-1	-	CSARRLVNNEQFF	TGCAGTGCTAGGAGGCTAGTCAACAATGAGCAGTTCTTC
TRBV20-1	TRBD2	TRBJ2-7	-	CSAKEGLAGDEQYF	TGCAGTGCAAAAGAGGGGCTAGCGGGAGACGAGCAGTACTTC
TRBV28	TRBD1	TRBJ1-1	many	CASSLRGRTEAFF	TGTGCCAGCAGTCTCAGGGGGCGAACTGAAGCTTTCTTT
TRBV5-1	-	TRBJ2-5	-	CASGFGQQETQYF	TGCGCCAGCGGCTTCGGCCAGCAAGAGACCCAGTACTTC
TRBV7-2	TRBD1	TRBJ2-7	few	CASSPMGQVAYEQYF	TGTGCCAGCAGCCCAATGGGACAGGTCGCCTACGAGCAGTACTTC
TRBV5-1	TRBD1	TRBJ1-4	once	CASSLDLLGDRGEKLFF	TGCGCCAGCAGCTTGGATTTATTAGGGGACAGGGGTGAAAAACTGTTTTTT
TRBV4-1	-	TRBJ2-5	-	CASSQEGRGYQETQYF	TGCGCCAGCAGCCAAGAAGGTCGGGGGTACCAAGAGACCCAGTACTTC
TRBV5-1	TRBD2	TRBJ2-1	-	CASSFRLIAGEGNEQFF	TGCGCCAGCAGCTTCAGGTTGATAGCGGGAGAGGGCAATGAGCAGTTCTTC
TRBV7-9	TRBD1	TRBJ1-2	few	CASSALTGGKDGYTF	TGTGCCAGCAGCGCACTGACAGGGGGAAAGGATGGCTACACCTTC
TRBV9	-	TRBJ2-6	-	CASSPRTGANVLTF	TGTGCCAGCAGCCCCCGGACTGGGGCCAACGTCCTGACTTTC
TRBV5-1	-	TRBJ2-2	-	CASSLPWQLNTGELFF	TGCGCCAGCAGCTTGCCTTGGCAATTGAACACCGGGGAGCTGTTTTTT
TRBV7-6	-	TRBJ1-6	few	CASSLAQAPGWNSPLHF	TGTGCCAGCAGCTTAGCACAGGCCCCTGGATGGAATTCACCCCTCCACTTT
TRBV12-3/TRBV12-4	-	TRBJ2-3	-	CASSLQEPNTQYF	TGTGCCAGCAGTTTACAGGAGCCAAATACGCAGTATTTT
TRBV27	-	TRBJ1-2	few	CASKDNYGYTF	TGTGCCAGCAAGGATAACTATGGCTACACCTTC
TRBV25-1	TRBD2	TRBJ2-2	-	CASNSGSLPGELFF	TGTGCCAGCAACAGCGGGAGTTTACCCGGGGAGCTGTTTTTT
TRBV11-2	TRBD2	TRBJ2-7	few	CASSPRTSLYEQYF	TGTGCCAGCAGCCCGCGGACTAGTCTCTACGAGCAGTACTTC
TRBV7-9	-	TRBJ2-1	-	CASSNRTFNEQFF	TGTGCCAGCAGCAACCGGACGTTCAATGAGCAGTTCTTC
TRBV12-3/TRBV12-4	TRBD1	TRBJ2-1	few	CASRYRDRATSEQFF	TGTGCCAGCAGGTACAGGGACAGGGCAACGAGTGAGCAGTTCTTC
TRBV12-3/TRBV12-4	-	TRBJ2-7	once	CASSLGRDGSYEQYF	TGTGCCAGCAGTTTGGGAAGGGACGGCTCGTACGAGCAGTACTTC
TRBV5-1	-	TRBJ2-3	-	CASSLEGWPTDTQYF	TGCGCCAGCAGCTTGGAGGGTTGGCCCACAGATACGCAGTATTTT
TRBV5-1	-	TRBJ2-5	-	CASSTGPEGGTQYF	TGCGCCAGCAGTACGGGCCCCGAAGGAGGGACCCAGTACTTC
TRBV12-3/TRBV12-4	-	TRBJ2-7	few	CASSDRFSYEQYF	TGTGCCAGCAGCGACAGGTTTTCCTACGAGCAGTACTTC
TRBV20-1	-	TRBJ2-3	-	CSARDGLASDTQYF	TGCAGTGCTAGAGATGGCCTAGCCTCAGATACGCAGTATTTT
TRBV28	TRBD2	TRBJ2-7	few	CASSATSFSEQYF	TGTGCCAGCAGCGCGACTAGCTTCTCCGAGCAGTACTTC
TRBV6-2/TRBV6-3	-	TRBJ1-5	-	CASQFPGLGVKLAQHF	TGTGCCAGCCAGTTCCCGGGACTGGGAGTAAAATTAGCCCAGCATTTT
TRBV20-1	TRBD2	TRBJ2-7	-	CSASGGRAHEQYF	TGCAGTGCTAGTGGCGGGAGGGCCCACGAGCAGTACTTC
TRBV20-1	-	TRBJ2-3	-	CSARERAYTQYF	TGCAGTGCTAGAGAAAGGGCCTACACGCAGTATTTT
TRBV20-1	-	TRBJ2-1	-	CSASPLADTYNEQFF	TGCAGTGCTTCGCCCTTAGCGGATACCTACAATGAGCAGTTCTTC
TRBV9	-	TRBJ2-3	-	CASSVASRDTQYF	TGTGCCAGCAGCGTAGCTAGTAGGGATACGCAGTATTTT
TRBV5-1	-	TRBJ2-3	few	CASRRDKSTDTQYF	TGCGCCAGCAGGCGGGACAAGAGCACAGATACGCAGTATTTT
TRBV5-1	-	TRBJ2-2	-	CASSSADGANTGELFF	TGCGCCAGCAGCTCCGCGGACGGAGCGAACACCGGGGAGCTGTTTTTT
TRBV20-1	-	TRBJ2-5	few	CSARDLEGAETQYF	TGCAGTGCTAGAGATCTTGAGGGAGCGGAGACCCAGTACTTC